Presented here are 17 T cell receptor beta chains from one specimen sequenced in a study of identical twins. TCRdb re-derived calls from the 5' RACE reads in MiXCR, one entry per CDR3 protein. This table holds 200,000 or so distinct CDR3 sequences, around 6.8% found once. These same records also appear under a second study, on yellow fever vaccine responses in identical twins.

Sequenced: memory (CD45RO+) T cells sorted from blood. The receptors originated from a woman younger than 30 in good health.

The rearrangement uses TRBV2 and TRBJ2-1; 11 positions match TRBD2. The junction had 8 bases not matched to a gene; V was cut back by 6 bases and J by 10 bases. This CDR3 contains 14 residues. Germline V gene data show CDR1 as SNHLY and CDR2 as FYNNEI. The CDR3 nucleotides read TGTGCCAGCAGGGTAGCGGGAGGGCCCGAAGAGCAGTTCTTC. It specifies CASRVAGGPEEQFF.

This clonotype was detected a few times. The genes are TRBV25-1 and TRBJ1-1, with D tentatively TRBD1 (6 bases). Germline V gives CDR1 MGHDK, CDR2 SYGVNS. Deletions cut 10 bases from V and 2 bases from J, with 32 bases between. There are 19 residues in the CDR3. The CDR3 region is CATSRLTGGRRGGNTEAFF. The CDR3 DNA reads TGTGCCACCAGCCGTCTCACCGGGGGACGACGAGGGGGTAACACTGAAGCTTTCTTT.

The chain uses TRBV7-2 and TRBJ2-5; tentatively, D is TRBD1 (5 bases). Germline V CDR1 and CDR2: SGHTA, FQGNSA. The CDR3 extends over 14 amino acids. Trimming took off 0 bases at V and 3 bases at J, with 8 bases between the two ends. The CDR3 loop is CASSLAGPKETQYF. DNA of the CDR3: TGTGCCAGCAGCTTAGCGGGGCCTAAAGAGACCCAGTACTTC.

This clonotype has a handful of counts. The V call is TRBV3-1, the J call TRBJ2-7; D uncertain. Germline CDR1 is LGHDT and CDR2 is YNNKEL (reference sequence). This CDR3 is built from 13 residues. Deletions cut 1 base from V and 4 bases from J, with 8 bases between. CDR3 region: CASSQVRNYEQYF. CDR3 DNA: TGTGCCAGCAGCCAAGTACGCAATTACGAGCAGTACTTC.

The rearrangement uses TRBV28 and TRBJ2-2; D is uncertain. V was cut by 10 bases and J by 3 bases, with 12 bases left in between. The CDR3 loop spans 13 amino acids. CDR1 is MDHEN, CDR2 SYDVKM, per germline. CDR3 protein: CATPSPYTGELFF. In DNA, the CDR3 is TGTGCCACTCCTTCTCCGTACACCGGGGAGCTGTTTTTT.

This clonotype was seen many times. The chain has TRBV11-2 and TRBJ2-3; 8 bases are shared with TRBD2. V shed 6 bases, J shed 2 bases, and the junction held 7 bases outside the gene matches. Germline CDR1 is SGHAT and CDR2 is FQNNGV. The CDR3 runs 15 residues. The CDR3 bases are TGTGCCAGCAGTTCTCAGCGGGGGACCACAGATACGCAGTATTTT. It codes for CASSSQRGTTDTQYF.

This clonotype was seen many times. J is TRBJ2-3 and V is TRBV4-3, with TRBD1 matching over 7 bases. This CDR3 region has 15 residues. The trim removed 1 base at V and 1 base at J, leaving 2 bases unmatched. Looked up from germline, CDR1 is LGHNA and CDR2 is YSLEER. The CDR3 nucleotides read TGCGCCAGCAGCCAAGGAGACAGGGGCACAGATACGCAGTATTTT. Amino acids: CASSQGDRGTDTQYF.

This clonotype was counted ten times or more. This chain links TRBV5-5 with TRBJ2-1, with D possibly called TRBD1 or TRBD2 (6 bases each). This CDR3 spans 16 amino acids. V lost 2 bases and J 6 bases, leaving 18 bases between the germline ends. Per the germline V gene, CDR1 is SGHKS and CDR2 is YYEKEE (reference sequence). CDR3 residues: CASSLSPGEVRNEQFF. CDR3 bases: TGTGCCAGCAGCTTATCCCCAGGGGAGGTCCGCAATGAGCAGTTCTTC.

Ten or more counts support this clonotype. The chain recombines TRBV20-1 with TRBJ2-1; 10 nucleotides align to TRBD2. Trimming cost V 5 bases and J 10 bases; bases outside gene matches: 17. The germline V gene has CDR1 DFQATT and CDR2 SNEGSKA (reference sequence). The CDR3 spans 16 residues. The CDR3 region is CSAGRASGSLGREQFF. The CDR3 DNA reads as TGCAGTGCTGGGAGGGCTAGCGGGAGCCTAGGTCGGGAGCAGTTCTTC.

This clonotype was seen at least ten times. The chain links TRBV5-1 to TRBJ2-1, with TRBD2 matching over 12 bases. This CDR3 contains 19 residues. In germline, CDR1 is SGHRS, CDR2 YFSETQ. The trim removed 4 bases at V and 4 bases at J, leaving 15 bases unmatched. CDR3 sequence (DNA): TGCGCCAGCAGCCAACCGGGACTAGCGGGCCCTACCACGTACAATGAGCAGTTCTTC. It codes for CASSQPGLAGPTTYNEQFF.

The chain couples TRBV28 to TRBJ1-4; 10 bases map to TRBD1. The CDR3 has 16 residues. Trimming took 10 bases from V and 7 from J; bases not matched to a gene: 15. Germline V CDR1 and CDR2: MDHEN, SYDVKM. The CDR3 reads CATDGSKDRGTEKLFF. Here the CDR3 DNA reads TGTGCCACCGACGGATCCAAGGACAGGGGGACTGAAAAACTGTTTTTT.

CDR3 in DNA: TGCGCCAGCAGCGGACAACAGGGTTTCGGCACAGATACGCAGTATTTT. As protein: CASSGQQGFGTDTQYF. The chain recombines TRBV5-1 with TRBJ2-3; the D gene is possibly TRBD1 (6 bases). From germline, CDR1 is SGHRS and CDR2 YFSETQ. V was trimmed by 4 bases and J by 1 base, leaving 16 bases between them. The length of the CDR3 is 16 residues.

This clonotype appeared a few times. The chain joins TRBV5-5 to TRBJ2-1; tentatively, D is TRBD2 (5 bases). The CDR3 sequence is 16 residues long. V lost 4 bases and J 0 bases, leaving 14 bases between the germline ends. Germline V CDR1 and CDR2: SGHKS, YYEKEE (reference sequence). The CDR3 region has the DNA TGTGCCAGCAGCCCGTCGGAGCGGAGCTCCTACAATGAGCAGTTCTTC. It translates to CASSPSERSSYNEQFF.

Here the CDR3 DNA reads TGCAGTGCTAGAGTGGCGCGGACTAGCACAGATACGCAGTATTTT. This gives the protein CSARVARTSTDTQYF. The rearrangement links TRBV20-1 to TRBJ2-3; TRBD2 is a possible D gene (5 bases). The CDR3 is 15 residues long. The germline V gene encodes CDR1 DFQATT and CDR2 SNEGSKA (reference sequence). Trimming pared 1 base from V and 0 bases from J, leaving 11 bases between.

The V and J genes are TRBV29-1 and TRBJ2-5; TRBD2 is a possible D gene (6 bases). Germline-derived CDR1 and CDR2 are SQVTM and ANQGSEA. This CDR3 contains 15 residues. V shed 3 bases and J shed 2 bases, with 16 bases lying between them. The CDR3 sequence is CSVEGTPREQETQYF. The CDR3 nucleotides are TGCAGCGTTGAGGGGACTCCCAGGGAACAAGAGACCCAGTACTTC.

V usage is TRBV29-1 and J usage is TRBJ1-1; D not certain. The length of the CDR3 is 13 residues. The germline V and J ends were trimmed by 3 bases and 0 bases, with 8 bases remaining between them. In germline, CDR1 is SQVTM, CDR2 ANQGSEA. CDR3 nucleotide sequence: TGCAGCGTTGATGCTGGCTTGAACACTGAAGCTTTCTTT. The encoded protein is CSVDAGLNTEAFF.

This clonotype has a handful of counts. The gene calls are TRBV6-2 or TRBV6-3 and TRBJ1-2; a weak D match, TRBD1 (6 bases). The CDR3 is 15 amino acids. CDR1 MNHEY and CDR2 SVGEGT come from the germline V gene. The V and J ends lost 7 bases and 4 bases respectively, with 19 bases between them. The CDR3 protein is CASTVTETGTYGYTF. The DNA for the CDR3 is TGTGCCAGCACCGTCACTGAAACAGGGACCTATGGCTACACCTTC.